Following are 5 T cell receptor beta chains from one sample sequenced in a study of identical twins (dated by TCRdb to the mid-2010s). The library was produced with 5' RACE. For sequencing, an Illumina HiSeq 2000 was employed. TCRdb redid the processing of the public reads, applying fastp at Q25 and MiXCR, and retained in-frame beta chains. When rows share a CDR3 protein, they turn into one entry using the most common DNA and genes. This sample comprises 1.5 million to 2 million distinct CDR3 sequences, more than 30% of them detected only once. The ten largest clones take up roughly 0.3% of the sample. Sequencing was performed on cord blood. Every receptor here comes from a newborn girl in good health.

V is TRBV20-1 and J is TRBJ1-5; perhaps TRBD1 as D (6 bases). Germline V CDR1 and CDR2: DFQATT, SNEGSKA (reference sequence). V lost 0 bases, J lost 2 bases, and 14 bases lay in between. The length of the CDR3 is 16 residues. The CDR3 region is CSARDPRQVGNQPQHF. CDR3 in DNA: TGCAGTGCTAGAGACCCGCGACAGGTGGGCAATCAGCCCCAGCATTTT.

The CDR3 spells CASSLAWGSLETQFF. In DNA form, the CDR3 reads TGTGCCAGCAGCTTAGCTTGGGGTAGCTTGGAGACCCAGTTCTTC. V is TRBV7-2 and J is TRBJ2-1; D not resolved. Germline CDR1 and CDR2: SGHTA and FQGNSA. The CDR3 extends over 15 amino acids. Trimming took off 0 bases at V and 13 bases at J, with 19 bases between the two ends.

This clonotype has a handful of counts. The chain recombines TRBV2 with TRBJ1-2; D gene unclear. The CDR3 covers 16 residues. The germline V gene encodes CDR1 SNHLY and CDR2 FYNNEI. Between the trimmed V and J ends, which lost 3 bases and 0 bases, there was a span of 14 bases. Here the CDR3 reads CASSESRTLTNYGYTF. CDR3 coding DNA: TGTGCCAGCAGTGAGTCCCGGACGCTCACTAACTATGGCTACACCTTC.

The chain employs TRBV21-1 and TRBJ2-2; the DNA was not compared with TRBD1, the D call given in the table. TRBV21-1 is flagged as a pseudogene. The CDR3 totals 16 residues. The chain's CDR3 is CASSKITRQGTGELFF. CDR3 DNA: TGTGCCAGCAGCAAAATTACCCGACAGGGCACCGGGGAGCTGTTTTTT.

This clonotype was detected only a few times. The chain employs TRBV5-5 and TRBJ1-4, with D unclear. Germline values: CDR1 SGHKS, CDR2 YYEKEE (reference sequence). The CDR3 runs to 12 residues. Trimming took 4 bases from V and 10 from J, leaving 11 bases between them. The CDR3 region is CASSGTTTKLFF. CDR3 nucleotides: TGTGCCAGCAGCGGAACCACAACAAAACTGTTTTTT.